This T cell receptor beta chain was captured in a study of blood T cell repertoires in COVID-19. In the study overall: PBMCs, B-cell-depleted T cells, or T cells were the source of the cDNA or gDNA that made up the material.

The CDR3 sequence is 15 residues long. V shed 3 bases, J shed 9 bases, and the junction held 8 bases outside the gene matches. CDR1 KGHSH and CDR2 LQKENI come from the germline V gene. Method: immunoSEQ multiplex PCR; TCRdb's copy keeps in-frame clones and lacks some. Here the sample spans approximately 330,000 clones, 85% to 90% being singletons. The source is a middle-aged woman with COVID-19, enrolled during active disease. The sequencing input was peripheral blood. The chain carries TRBV18 and TRBJ2-1, with TRBD2 matching over 10 bases. CDR3 amino acids: CASSPSGGALREQFF. The CDR3 nucleotides are TGTGCCAGCTCACCCAGCGGGGGGGCACTACGTGAGCAGTTCTTC.